In its sample, the clone carrying this T cell receptor (beta chain) was seen many times. What it binds is not known. Regions amplified from RNA transcripts were the TCR beta CDR3 regions. Using the HTBI primer set, a first-round RT-PCR was run on the TCR CDR3. TCRdb re-derived calls from the multiplex PCR reads in MiXCR, one entry per CDR3 protein. The sample contains 300,000 to 500,000 distinct CDR3 sequences, more than 12% of which appear only once. Patients showing uncontrolled infection, other autoimmune disease, pregnancy or lactation were ineligible. This specimen belongs to a study of T cells in Graves' hyperthyroidism and ophthalmopathy. Findings and caveats of the study: A model using 13 V-J features told ophthalmopathy apart from stable hyperthyroidism.

The CDR3 covers 15 residues. V was clipped by 6 bases and J by 4 bases; unmatched bases: 6. Germline CDR1 and CDR2: SNHLY and FYNNEI. The origin of this receptor is a man in his fifties with Graves' ophthalmopathy. This sequence joins TRBV2 and TRBJ2-1; 10 positions agree with TRBD1. Sequencing input: blood. This CDR3 reads CASSRADRGYNEQFF. As DNA, the CDR3 is TGTGCCAGCAGCCGGGCGGACAGGGGGTACAATGAGCAGTTCTTC.